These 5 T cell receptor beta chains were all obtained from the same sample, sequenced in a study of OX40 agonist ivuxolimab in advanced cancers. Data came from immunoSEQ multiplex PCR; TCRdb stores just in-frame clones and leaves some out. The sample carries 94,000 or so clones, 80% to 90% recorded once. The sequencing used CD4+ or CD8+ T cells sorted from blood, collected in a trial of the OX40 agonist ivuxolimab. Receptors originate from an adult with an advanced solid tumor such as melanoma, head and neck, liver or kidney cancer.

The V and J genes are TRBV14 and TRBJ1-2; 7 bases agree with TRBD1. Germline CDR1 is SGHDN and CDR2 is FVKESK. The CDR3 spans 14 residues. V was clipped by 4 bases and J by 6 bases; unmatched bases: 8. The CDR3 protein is CASSRWNRGDGYTF. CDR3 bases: TGTGCCAGCAGCCGATGGAACAGGGGCGATGGCTACACCTTC.

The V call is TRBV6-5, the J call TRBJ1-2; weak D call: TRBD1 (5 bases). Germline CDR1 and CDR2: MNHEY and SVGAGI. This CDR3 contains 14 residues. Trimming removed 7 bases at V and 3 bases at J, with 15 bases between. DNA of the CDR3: TGTGCCAGCACCATTGGGTCGGGGGACTATGGCTACACCTTC. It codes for CASTIGSGDYGYTF.

The CDR3 reads CASKRGRRETQYF. In nucleotides, the CDR3 is TGTGCCAGCAAGAGGGGGCGCCGGGAGACCCAGTACTTC. J is TRBJ2-5 and V is TRBV28; TRBD1 matches 7 bases. V shed 7 bases, J shed 5 bases, and the junction held 7 bases outside the gene matches. This CDR3 has 13 residues. Germline V gene lookup returns CDR1 MDHEN and CDR2 SYDVKM.

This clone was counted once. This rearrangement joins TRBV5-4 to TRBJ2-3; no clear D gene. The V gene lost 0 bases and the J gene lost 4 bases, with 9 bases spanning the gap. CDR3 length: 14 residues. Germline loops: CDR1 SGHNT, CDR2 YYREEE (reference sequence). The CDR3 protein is CASSLDQDADTQYF. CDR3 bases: TGTGCCAGCAGCTTGGATCAGGACGCAGATACGCAGTATTTT. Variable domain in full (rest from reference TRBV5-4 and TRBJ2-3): ETGVTQSPTHLIKTRGQQVTLRCSSQSGHNTVSWYQQALGQGPQFIFQYYREEENGRGNFPPRFSGLQFPNYSSELNVNALELDDSALYLCASSLDQDADTQYFGPGTRLTVL.

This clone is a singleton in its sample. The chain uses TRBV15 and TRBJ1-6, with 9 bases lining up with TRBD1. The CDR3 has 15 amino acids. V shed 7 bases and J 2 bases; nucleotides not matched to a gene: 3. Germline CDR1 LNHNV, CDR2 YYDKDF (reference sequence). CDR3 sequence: CATKQGAAYNSPLHF. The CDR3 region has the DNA TGTGCCACCAAACAGGGGGCGGCCTATAATTCACCCCTCCACTTT. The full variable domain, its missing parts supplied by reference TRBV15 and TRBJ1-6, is DAMVIQNPRYQVTQFGKPVTLSCSQTLNHNVMYWYQQKSSQAPKLLFHYYDKDFNNEADTPDNFQSRRPNTSFCFLDIRSPGLGDTAMYLCATKQGAAYNSPLHFGNGTRLTVT.